Below are 17 T cell receptor delta chains sequenced from a single sample in a study of gamma-delta chains in newborns, infants, children. TCRdb reprocessed the reads through CATT. The sample includes 14,000 to 15,000 delta-chain clones, 7% to 8.5% seen only once; the top ten take around 22%. The source material was blood. These receptors all stem from a child who was a newborn, infant or young child, either healthy, febrile or measles-vaccinated (not recorded which).

The chain recombines TRDV2 with TRDJ3, with a possible D match to TRDD2 (6 bases). The length of the CDR3 is 19 residues. Between the trimmed V and J ends, which lost 0 bases and 0 bases, there was a span of 14 bases. Germline CDR1 GEAIGNYY, CDR2 EKD. As DNA, the CDR3 is TGTGCCTGTGACACCTGGGGTCCTACCCGCTCCTGGGACACCCGACAGATGTTTTTC. This gives the protein CACDTWGPTRSWDTRQMFF.

About this clone: Given a far larger clone just one base away, this is likely a sequencing read error. Other DNA sequences from this sample encode an identical CDR3 as well. This sequence joins TRDV2 and TRDJ2, with 12 nucleotides matching TRDD3. The CDR3 is 16 residues long. The V gene's germline CDR1 is GEAIGNYY and CDR2 EKD. DNA of the CDR3: TGTGCCTGTGACGTACTGGGGGATACTTTGACAGCACAGCTCTTCTTT. The encoded protein is CACDVLGDTLTAQLFF.

The chain carries TRDV2 and TRDJ3; 13 bases fit TRDD3. The germline gives CDR1 GEAIGNYY, CDR2 EKD. CDR3 length equals 20 residues. Germline trimming cut 3 bases from V and 2 bases from J; bases unmatched to any gene: 9. The CDR3 reads CACDPVYWGIRPWDTRQMFF. The CDR3 region has the DNA TGTGCCTGTGACCCTGTGTACTGGGGGATACGTCCCTGGGACACCCGACAGATGTTTTTC.

This clone was detected only a few times. The chain carries TRDV2 and TRDJ3; D is unresolved. This CDR3 is built from 16 residues. V was trimmed by 3 bases and J by 0 bases, leaving 8 bases between them. Germline-derived CDR1 and CDR2 are GEAIGNYY and EKD. The CDR3 protein is CACDPLSSWDTRQMFF. The CDR3 region has the DNA TGTGCCTGTGACCCCCTTAGCTCCTGGGACACCCGACAGATGTTTTTC.

This clone is medium-sized by share. This CDR3 is also generated by other DNA sequences in the sample. The rearrangement links TRDV2 to TRDJ2; 13 bases line up with TRDD3. The V gene's germline CDR1 is GEAIGNYY and CDR2 EKD. Trimming took 3 bases from V and 4 from J; bases not matched to a gene: 4. The CDR3 has 16 residues. The CDR3 DNA reads as TGTGCCTGTGACGTACTGGGGGATACGCGGACAGCACAACTCTTCTTT. This codes for CACDVLGDTRTAQLFF.

V usage is TRDV2 and J usage is TRDJ3; 8 positions agree with TRDD3. This CDR3 region has 18 residues. V lost 2 bases and J lost 0; bases outside the gene matches: 5. CDR1 and CDR2 (germline): GEAIGNYY, EKD. CDR3 nucleotide sequence: TGTGCCTGTGACAGTACTGGGGGTCGCTCCTGGGACACCCGACAGATGTTTTTC. It specifies CACDSTGGRSWDTRQMFF.

The chain employs TRDV2 and TRDJ3, with 12 bases matching TRDD3. The CDR3 sequence is 21 residues long. Trimming removed 4 bases from V and 0 bases from J; junction bases left unmatched: 12. Germline V gene lookup returns CDR1 GEAIGNYY and CDR2 EKD. Written as DNA, the CDR3 is TGTGCCTGTGAACCTTTACTGGGGGATACTCTTAGCTCCTGGGACACCCGACAGATGTTTTTC. The encoded protein is CACEPLLGDTLSSWDTRQMFF.

Regarding this clone: One base away lies a much larger clone, so this may be a sequencing read error. Other DNA sequences in the same sample also yield this CDR3. The V call is TRDV2, the J call TRDJ3; the match to TRDD3 covers 8 bases. In germline, CDR1 is GEAIGNYY, CDR2 EKD. With V trimmed by 2 bases and J by 0 bases, 5 bases remained unmatched. This CDR3 spans 18 amino acids. CDR3 DNA: TGTGCCTGTGACATACTGGGGGCCAGCTCCTGGGACACCCGACAGATGTTTTTC. Translating it yields CACDILGASSWDTRQMFF.

The sample holds a few counts of this clone. The chain links TRDV2 to TRDJ3; 12 bases align to TRDD3. Germline CDR1 GEAIGNYY, CDR2 EKD. J lost 1 base, V lost 0 bases, and 3 bases had no gene match. The CDR3 covers 19 residues. The CDR3 sequence: CACDTSLGDTSWDTRQMFF. For the CDR3, the DNA is TGTGCCTGTGACACCTCACTGGGGGATACTTCCTGGGACACCCGACAGATGTTTTTC.

Sample share makes this clone medium-sized. This likely came from a read error, as a far larger clone is one base away. The sample carries other DNA sequences with the same CDR3. The chain has TRDV2 and TRDJ3; D uncertain. Germline CDR1 reads GEAIGNYY; CDR2 reads EKD. V was trimmed by 0 bases and J by 0 bases, leaving 8 bases between them. CDR3 length equals 17 residues. The CDR3 DNA sequence: TGTGCCTGTGACACCTGGGCGAGCTCCTGGGACACCCGACAGATGTTTTTC. It encodes CACDTWASSWDTRQMFF.

By share, this clone counts as medium-sized. A much more abundant neighbour one base away suggests this may be a read error. Other DNA sequences in this sample translate to the same CDR3. The chain links TRDV2 to TRDJ1, with 10 bases aligning to TRDD3. The ends lost 0 bases at V and 8 bases at J; junction bases unmatched: 2. The germline CDR1 and CDR2 sequences are GEAIGNYY and EKD. The CDR3 is 13 residues long. The CDR3 DNA reads TGTGCCTGTGACACCTGGGGGATACAAAAACTCATCTTT. It encodes CACDTWGIQKLIF.

In nucleotides, the CDR3 is TGTGCCTGTGACCCTCCACTGGGGGATACCTTTTTGACAGCACAACTCTTCTTT. Translating it yields CACDPPLGDTFLTAQLFF. The chain combines TRDV2 with TRDJ2, with TRDD3 identical over 12 bases. Germline lookup yields CDR1 GEAIGNYY and CDR2 EKD. This CDR3 is 18 amino acids long. Unmatched junction bases numbered 8, after V lost 3 bases and J lost 1 base.

The rearrangement links TRDV1 to TRDJ3, with TRDD3 matching over 10 bases. CDR1 and CDR2 from the germline V gene are TSWWSYY and QGS. V dropped 1 base and J dropped 1; count of bases not matched to a gene: 1. The CDR3 is 18 residues long. The CDR3 sequence: CALGEHWGISWDTRQMFF. The CDR3 DNA sequence: TGTGCTCTTGGGGAACACTGGGGGATTTCCTGGGACACCCGACAGATGTTTTTC.

This clone has a handful of counts. The same CDR3 arises from other DNA sequences in this sample as well. The chain joins TRDV2 to TRDJ3, with TRDD3 matching over 10 bases. The V and J ends lost 2 bases and 2 bases, in that order; junction bases with no gene match: 5. Per germline, CDR1 GEAIGNYY and CDR2 EKD. This CDR3 spans 18 amino acids. In DNA, the CDR3 is TGTGCCTGTGACATACTGGGGGATGGGACCTGGGACACCCGACAGATGTTTTTC. Its protein is CACDILGDGTWDTRQMFF.

This clone was seen more than once but under ten times. The chain uses TRDV2 and TRDJ3; 9 bases map to TRDD3. Germline CDR1 reads GEAIGNYY; CDR2 reads EKD. J lost 4 bases, V lost 3 bases, and 9 bases had no gene match. The CDR3 is 18 residues long. The CDR3 DNA reads as TGTGCCTGTGACTTTACTGGGGGACTCCCTTGGGACACCCGACAGATGTTTTTC. It yields the protein CACDFTGGLPWDTRQMFF.

A few counts support this clone. This chain links TRDV2 with TRDJ3; TRDD3 matches at 8 bases. The J segment lost 2 bases and the V segment lost 0 bases, leaving 14 bases of the junction unmatched. The CDR3 runs to 21 residues. Germline V gene lookup returns CDR1 GEAIGNYY and CDR2 EKD. CDR3: CACDTYWGVDTRTWDTRQMFF. CDR3 in DNA: TGTGCCTGTGACACCTACTGGGGGGTAGACACCCGCACCTGGGACACCCGACAGATGTTTTTC.

Notes on this clone: This sample includes further DNA sequences coding for the same CDR3. This rearrangement joins TRDV2 to TRDJ3; tentatively, D is TRDD3 (5 bases). V was trimmed by 0 bases and J by 3 bases, leaving 8 bases between them. The CDR3 length is 16 residues. CDR1 is GEAIGNYY and CDR2 is EKD in the germline V gene. In DNA form, the CDR3 reads TGTGCCTGTGACACCCGTGGGATCTGGGACACCCGACAGATGTTTTTC. Its protein is CACDTRGIWDTRQMFF.